A single sample is the source of the 30 T cell receptor beta chains below, sequenced in a study of post-analysis software for immune sequencing data. cDNA libraries for TCR beta contained unique molecular identifiers. TCRdb ran MiXCR on the PCR reads and lists one entry per CDR3 protein. The table records some 160,000 distinct CDR3 sequences, 36% of them present only once. Sequencing was performed on blood, taken after autologous hematopoietic stem cell transplantation. All receptors come from a girl between 5 and 17 years old with multiple sclerosis.

J is TRBJ2-1 and V is TRBV5-1; 7 bases map to TRBD2. The CDR3 spans 14 residues. V shed 4 bases and J 5 bases; nucleotides not matched to a gene: 6. Germline loops: CDR1 SGHRS, CDR2 YFSETQ. This chain's CDR3 is CASSRGTSDNEQFF. CDR3 sequence (DNA): TGCGCCAGCAGCCGCGGTACTAGCGACAATGAGCAGTTCTTC.

The chain couples TRBV3-1 to TRBJ1-1, with D perhaps TRBD1 (6 bases). Per germline, CDR1 LGHDT and CDR2 YNNKEL (reference sequence). CDR3 length: 14 residues. Trimming took 3 bases from V and 0 from J, leaving 8 bases between them. CDR3 loop: CASSQGAVNTEAFF. The CDR3 DNA follows: TGTGCCAGCAGCCAGGGGGCGGTGAACACTGAAGCTTTCTTT.

This chain links TRBV20-1 with TRBJ2-5; either TRBD1 or TRBD2 may fit D (5 bases each). The J call may be mistaken, given a closer DNA end match to TRBJ2-7. The germline CDR1 and CDR2 sequences are DFQATT and SNEGSKA (reference sequence). CDR3 length: 12 residues. CDR3 sequence (DNA): TGCAGTGCTAGAGCGGGACCTTACGAGCAGTACTTC. As protein: CSARAGPYEQYF.

The chain employs TRBV6-5 and TRBJ2-6, with unresolved D. CDR1 and CDR2 (germline): MNHEY, SVGAGI. The V gene lost 6 bases and the J gene lost 0 bases, with 9 bases spanning the gap. The CDR3 runs to 15 residues. The CDR3 DNA reads TGTGCCAGCAGGCACCCTTCCTCTGGGGCCAACGTCCTGACTTTC. It yields the protein CASRHPSSGANVLTF.

The chain couples TRBV5-1 to TRBJ2-4, with unresolved D. Germline loops: CDR1 SGHRS, CDR2 YFSETQ. The CDR3 is 12 residues long. V was shortened by 3 bases and J by 6 bases, with 7 bases between the two germline ends. CDR3 DNA: TGCGCCAGCAGCTCCCAGCGAAACATTCAGTACTTC. It is translated as CASSSQRNIQYF.

This clonotype was observed a few times. The rearrangement joins TRBV29-1 to TRBJ2-1; D possibly corresponds to TRBD1 (6 bases). This CDR3 is built from 18 residues. Between the trimmed V and J ends, which lost 4 bases and 6 bases, there was a span of 28 bases. In germline, CDR1 is SQVTM, CDR2 ANQGSEA. As DNA, the CDR3 is TGCAGCGTTGTGGGGGCCCCTCCGGAGGTCCCACGAGGCAATGAGCAGTTCTTC. Its translation is CSVVGAPPEVPRGNEQFF.

The chain uses TRBV7-8 and TRBJ2-7; 11 bases line up with TRBD2. The V and J ends lost 0 bases and 5 bases, in that order; junction bases with no gene match: 15. There are 19 residues in the CDR3. Germline V gene data show CDR1 as SGHVS and CDR2 as FQNEAQ. The CDR3 protein is CASSLAGPWTSGWVHEQYF. CDR3 bases: TGTGCCAGCAGCTTAGCGGGTCCATGGACTAGCGGGTGGGTTCACGAGCAGTACTTC.

This clonotype showed up just a few times. The V gene is TRBV12-3 or TRBV12-4, the J gene TRBJ2-1; 8 nucleotides align to TRBD1. V was pared by 5 bases and J by 2 bases, with 8 bases of the junction left unmatched. This CDR3 is 16 amino acids long. The CDR3: CASSGRDRGPYNEQFF. The CDR3 bases are TGTGCCAGCAGTGGCAGAGACAGGGGTCCCTACAATGAGCAGTTCTTC.

This clonotype was seen ten or more times. The chain uses TRBV20-1 and TRBJ2-5, with TRBD2 identical over 8 bases. This CDR3 region has 15 residues. Germline-derived CDR1 and CDR2 are DFQATT and SNEGSKA (reference sequence). V was clipped by 0 bases and J by 5 bases; unmatched bases: 8. CDR3 coding DNA: TGCAGTGCTAGAGATCCGGGGGGGACCGGGGAGACCCAGTACTTC. Translation gives CSARDPGGTGETQYF.

This chain links TRBV12-3 or TRBV12-4 with TRBJ2-7; D unresolved. CDR3 size: 12 residues. The V gene lost 2 bases and the J gene lost 4 bases, with 6 bases spanning the gap. The CDR3: CASSLRKYEQYF. CDR3 DNA: TGTGCCAGCAGTTTACGGAAGTACGAGCAGTACTTC.

This clonotype showed up just a few times. V and J are TRBV10-3 and TRBJ2-1; maybe TRBD1 (5 bases). The germline CDR1 and CDR2 sequences are ENHRY and SYGVKD. V was trimmed by 6 bases and J by 7 bases, leaving 13 bases between them. There are 13 residues in the CDR3. This chain's CDR3 is CAIRGADSNEQFF. CDR3 nucleotide sequence: TGTGCCATCAGAGGGGCCGATTCGAATGAGCAGTTCTTC.

This chain links TRBV12-3 or TRBV12-4 with TRBJ1-5, with 9 bases aligning to TRBD1. Losses at the gene ends were 6 bases for V and 5 bases for J; bases not matched to a gene: 8. The CDR3 sequence is 15 residues long. In DNA form, the CDR3 reads TGTGCCAGCAGCTCGGGACAGGGAGGCCATCAGCCCCAGCATTTT. This gives the protein CASSSGQGGHQPQHF.

The chain recombines TRBV7-3 with TRBJ1-1, with D unclear. The CDR3 sequence is 13 residues long. Germline V gene sequence: CDR1 SGHTA, CDR2 FQGTGA. V was shortened by 1 base and J by 4 bases, with 7 bases between the two germline ends. The CDR3 coding sequence is TGTGCCAGCAGCTTAAACAGCGGCACTGAAGCTTTCTTT. This codes for CASSLNSGTEAFF.

The gene calls are TRBV13 and TRBJ2-5; a weak D match, TRBD2 (6 bases). The CDR3 is 16 residues long. CDR1 and CDR2 from the germline V gene are PRHDT and FYEKMQ (reference sequence). V was clipped by 3 bases and J by 3 bases, with 17 bases between them. CDR3 DNA: TGTGCCAGCAGCTTTAGACTGGGAGGAGTAGAAGAGACCCAGTACTTC. Its translation: CASSFRLGGVEETQYF. Supplemented by reference TRBV13 and TRBJ2-5, the full variable domain reads AAGVIQSPRHLIKEKRETATLKCYPIPRHDTVYWYQQGPGQDPQFLISFYEKMQSDKGSIPDRFSAQQFSDYHSELNMSSLELGDSALYFCASSFRLGGVEETQYFGPGTRLLVL.

The chain carries TRBV10-2 and TRBJ2-2, with 7 bases matching TRBD1. Germline trimming cut 2 bases from V and 5 bases from J; bases unmatched to any gene: 5. This CDR3 spans 15 amino acids. CDR1 is WSHSY, CDR2 SAAADI, per germline. CDR3 protein: CASSEAGGYTGELFF. The CDR3 DNA follows: TGCGCCAGCAGTGAGGCAGGGGGTTATACCGGGGAGCTGTTTTTT.

The chain carries TRBV7-2 and TRBJ2-1; 8 bases line up with TRBD2. The germline gives CDR1 SGHTA, CDR2 FQGNSA. This CDR3 comprises 16 residues. The V and J ends lost 1 base and 6 bases, in that order; junction bases with no gene match: 8. The CDR3 protein is CASSLGLGRGANEQFF. In DNA form, the CDR3 reads TGTGCCAGCAGCTTAGGCCTCGGGCGGGGGGCCAATGAGCAGTTCTTC.

The genes are TRBV9 and TRBJ2-2; D not resolved. Germline CDR1 reads SGDLS; CDR2 reads YYNGEE. The germline V and J ends were trimmed by 2 bases and 2 bases, with 7 bases remaining between them. The CDR3 covers 14 residues. The CDR3 spells CASSVTFNTGELFF. The CDR3 region has the DNA TGTGCCAGCAGCGTGACCTTCAACACCGGGGAGCTGTTTTTT.

This clonotype came up a few times. The chain employs TRBV3-1 and TRBJ2-4; D not resolved. Germline V gene data show CDR1 as LGHDT and CDR2 as YNNKEL (reference sequence). This CDR3 region has 13 residues. V was cut by 4 bases and J by 8 bases, with 12 bases left in between. The CDR3 loop is CASSPTYLHIQYF. Here the CDR3 DNA reads TGTGCCAGCAGCCCAACGTACCTCCACATTCAGTACTTC.

In this sample, this clonotype turned up a few times. This chain links TRBV20-1 with TRBJ2-1, with TRBD2 matching 7 bases. V shed 1 base and J 1 base; nucleotides not matched to a gene: 4. The CDR3 runs 15 residues. Germline V gene sequence: CDR1 DFQATT, CDR2 SNEGSKA (reference sequence). The CDR3 DNA is TGCAGTGCTAGAGGCGGGAGAGGGTCCTACAATGAGCAGTTCTTC. This translates into CSARGGRGSYNEQFF.

The V call is TRBV4-2, the J call TRBJ2-1; 7 bases match TRBD2. Germline CDR1 reads LGHNA; CDR2 reads YNFKEQ. This CDR3 is built from 18 residues. Trimming took 0 bases from V and 5 from J; bases not matched to a gene: 13. The CDR3 reads CASSQDDGRRENDNEQFF. The CDR3 DNA reads TGTGCCAGCAGCCAAGATGATGGGAGGCGGGAGAACGACAATGAGCAGTTCTTC.

This sequence joins TRBV29-1 and TRBJ2-6; the match to TRBD1 covers 10 bases. Trimming at V came to 1 base and at J to 3 bases, leaving 6 bases not matched to a gene. Germline V lookup: CDR1 SQVTM, CDR2 ANQGSEA. This CDR3 has 17 residues. CDR3 residues: CSVEVRDRGRGANVLTF. The CDR3 region has the DNA TGCAGCGTTGAAGTAAGGGACAGGGGTCGTGGGGCCAACGTCCTGACTTTC.

By its share, this clonotype is medium-sized. The chain links TRBV29-1 to TRBJ2-1; TRBD2 matches 11 bases. V shed 4 bases, J shed 9 bases, and the junction held 5 bases outside the gene matches. The CDR3 totals 13 residues. Germline V lookup: CDR1 SQVTM, CDR2 ANQGSEA. The CDR3 DNA reads TGCAGCGTTGGTACTAGCGGGAGCAGTGAGCAGTTCTTC. It codes for CSVGTSGSSEQFF.

This clonotype was seen more than once but under ten times. The chain couples TRBV7-9 to TRBJ2-2; 9 nucleotides line up with TRBD1. V dropped 5 bases and J dropped 6; count of bases not matched to a gene: 7. Germline V gene data show CDR1 as SEHNR and CDR2 as FQNEAQ (reference sequence). The CDR3 has 15 residues. The CDR3 loop is CASSPGTGMAGELFF. CDR3 DNA: TGTGCCAGCAGCCCAGGGACAGGGATGGCCGGGGAGCTGTTTTTT.

V gene TRBV9 combines with J gene TRBJ2-7; TRBD1 is a possible D gene (6 bases). Germline values: CDR1 SGDLS, CDR2 YYNGEE. Trimming removed 4 bases at V and 3 bases at J, with 14 bases between. CDR3 length: 14 amino acids. As DNA, the CDR3 is TGTGCCAGCAGCCCGGGACATATAATCTACGAGCAGTACTTC. Its protein product is CASSPGHIIYEQYF.

This rearrangement joins TRBV7-2 to TRBJ2-5; 11 nucleotides match TRBD1. V shed 5 bases and J 5 bases; nucleotides not matched to a gene: 4. The CDR3 runs to 14 residues. CDR1 is SGHTA and CDR2 is FQGNSA in the germline V gene. The CDR3 region is CASSPGTGGETQYF. CDR3 DNA: TGTGCCAGCAGCCCCGGGACAGGGGGGGAGACCCAGTACTTC.

This chain uses TRBV15 with TRBJ1-1, with a possible D match to TRBD1 (5 bases). The V end lost 2 bases, the J end lost 1 base, and 8 bases lay between the germline ends. The CDR3 loop spans 14 amino acids. Germline CDR1 LNHNV, CDR2 YYDKDF (reference sequence). This CDR3 is CATSRLQGNTEAFF. CDR3 nucleotide sequence: TGTGCCACCAGCAGACTTCAGGGGAACACTGAAGCTTTCTTT.

In regard to this clonotype: Possible read error: a much larger clone is one base away. J is TRBJ2-7 and V is TRBV4-3; 7 bases map to TRBD2. Germline V CDR1 and CDR2: LGHNA, YSLEER. The CDR3 totals 16 residues. The ends lost 0 bases at V and 3 bases at J; junction bases unmatched: 8. The CDR3 DNA reads TGCGCCAGCAGCCAAGAGGTCGCTAGCGGAGACTACGAGCAGTACTTC. It yields the protein CASSQEVASGDYEQYF.

The J gene is TRBJ2-4, the V gene TRBV20-1; 7 bases map to TRBD1. The CDR3 sequence is 12 residues long. V shed 6 bases and J 8 bases; nucleotides not matched to a gene: 7. Germline V gives CDR1 DFQATT, CDR2 SNEGSKA (reference sequence). The CDR3 DNA reads TGCAGTGCCCGCAGGGGGTTGGACATTCAGTACTTC. Protein product: CSARRGLDIQYF.

V is TRBV20-1 and J is TRBJ2-7; 14 positions agree with TRBD2. Trimming removed 6 bases from V and 6 bases from J; junction bases left unmatched: 16. This CDR3 spans 17 amino acids. Germline CDR1 is DFQATT and CDR2 is SNEGSKA (reference sequence). CDR3 protein: CSAKGLAGALVALEQYF. The CDR3 bases are TGCAGTGCAAAGGGACTAGCGGGAGCCCTTGTCGCCCTCGAGCAGTACTTC.

This clonotype was picked up many times. The rearrangement uses TRBV12-3 or TRBV12-4 and TRBJ2-1, with D possibly called TRBD1 or TRBD2 (5 bases each). V was cut by 8 bases and J by 0 bases, with 17 bases left in between. This CDR3 has 16 residues. The CDR3 DNA follows: TGTGCCAGCCGGACGCAGGGACCTCACTCCTACAATGAGCAGTTCTTC. The encoded protein is CASRTQGPHSYNEQFF.